These 12 T cell receptor beta chains were sequenced from one sample in a study of shared clonotypes between healthy human individuals. The method was immunoSEQ multiplex PCR; TCRdb's version includes in-frame clones alone and lacks a portion of them. This table holds 450,000 to 650,000 clones, around 80% found once. Sequencing was done on a sample of PBMCs. The source is a woman in her forties in good health. Some clones in this sample may be carry-over from other donors' samples.

This clone has more than one count but fewer than ten. This chain uses TRBV10-3 with TRBJ1-2; perhaps TRBD1 as D (5 bases). V gave up 9 bases and J gave up 4 bases, with 18 bases separating them. CDR1 ENHRY and CDR2 SYGVKD come from the germline V gene. This CDR3 is 14 amino acids long. The CDR3 region is CAISGSGTRYGYTF. The CDR3 DNA follows: TGTGCCATAAGCGGATCCGGGACGCGCTATGGCTACACCTTC.

V is TRBV27 and J is TRBJ1-2, with D perhaps TRBD1 (5 bases). Trimming left V 6 bases short and J 4 bases short, with 12 bases between. The CDR3 has 13 amino acids. CDR1 and CDR2 (germline): MNHEY, SMNVEV (reference sequence). The CDR3: CASRATGVYGYTF. The CDR3 DNA sequence: TGTGCCAGCAGAGCTACAGGTGTCTATGGCTACACCTTC.

This clone was seen many times. The CDR3 nucleotides are TGTGCCAGCAGTGTAACCCGACCGGGGAGCACAGATACGCAGTATTTT. The encoded protein is CASSVTRPGSTDTQYF. The rearrangement joins TRBV6-1 to TRBJ2-3, with D perhaps TRBD2 (5 bases). The germline V gene has CDR1 MNHNS and CDR2 SASEGT. V gave up 4 bases and J gave up 0 bases, with 14 bases separating them. CDR3 length equals 16 residues.

For this clone: Other DNA sequences of this sample code for an identical CDR3. This chain connects TRBV18 to TRBJ1-2, with TRBD1 as a possible D gene (6 bases). Germline V gene sequence: CDR1 KGHSH, CDR2 LQKENI. The CDR3 sequence is 13 residues long. Trimming removed 0 bases at V and 5 bases at J, with 7 bases between. The CDR3 here is CASSPPGAYGYTF. The DNA for the CDR3 is TGTGCCAGCTCACCACCGGGGGCTTATGGCTACACCTTC.

The rearrangement links TRBV29-1 to TRBJ2-5; D uncertain. The V and J ends lost 1 base and 3 bases respectively, with 9 bases between them. This CDR3 region has 13 residues. CDR1 and CDR2 from the germline V gene are SQVTM and ANQGSEA. The CDR3 reads CSVEVAGKETQYF. The CDR3 DNA sequence: TGCAGCGTTGAAGTCGCCGGTAAAGAGACCCAGTACTTC.

This clone was seen a handful of times. This chain connects TRBV19 to TRBJ1-1, with D tentatively TRBD1 (6 bases). Germline CDR1 and CDR2: LNHDA and SQIVND (reference sequence). V lost 6 bases to trimming and J lost 3 bases, with 17 bases between them. The CDR3 consists of 15 residues. CDR3 amino acids: CASRPRGGLDTEAFF. The DNA of the CDR3 is TGTGCCAGTAGACCAAGGGGGGGCTTGGACACTGAAGCTTTCTTT.

The table lists this clone with a count of one. The CDR3, as DNA: TGTGCCAGCGGCGAAAGGACTAGCAGCTACGAGCAGTACTTC. Its translation is CASGERTSSYEQYF. This rearrangement joins TRBV5-4 to TRBJ2-7; 8 bases are a match to TRBD2. The CDR3 loop spans 14 amino acids. Germline CDR1 SGHNT, CDR2 YYREEE (reference sequence). V shed 7 bases, J shed 3 bases, and the junction held 9 bases outside the gene matches.

This clone showed up just a few times. V is TRBV2 and J is TRBJ1-3, with TRBD1 as a possible D gene (5 bases). The CDR3 is 13 residues long. V dropped 8 bases and J dropped 0 bases, with 8 bases sitting between them. Germline V gene data show CDR1 as SNHLY and CDR2 as FYNNEI. CDR3 sequence (DNA): TGTGCCAGCCGGGACGGCTCTGGAAACACCATATATTTT. It codes for CASRDGSGNTIYF.

Points on this clone: Other DNA sequences in this sample translate to the same CDR3. V and J are TRBV30 and TRBJ2-7; no definite D call. The CDR3 runs 12 residues. Germline-derived CDR1 and CDR2 are GTSNPN and SVGIG (reference sequence). V lost 1 base to trimming and J lost 2 bases, with 6 bases between them. In DNA, the CDR3 is TGTGCCTGGAGTGGTGGAACCTACGAGCAGTACTTC. Encoded protein: CAWSGGTYEQYF.

The chain links TRBV28 to TRBJ1-2; D not resolved. In germline, CDR1 is MDHEN, CDR2 SYDVKM. V dropped 3 bases and J dropped 0 bases, with 5 bases sitting between them. This CDR3 spans 13 amino acids. Written as DNA, the CDR3 is TGTGCCAGCAGTTTCATGGCTAACTATGGCTACACCTTC. Amino acid sequence: CASSFMANYGYTF.

This chain connects TRBV28 to TRBJ2-2, with 12 bases that match TRBD2. The CDR3 is 18 residues long. Germline lookup yields CDR1 MDHEN and CDR2 SYDVKM. Losses at the gene ends were 1 base for V and 5 bases for J; bases not matched to a gene: 8. The CDR3, as DNA: TGTGCCAGCAGTTTATCCCCCCGACTAGCGGGAGTTACCGGGGAGCTGTTTTTT. Its protein is CASSLSPRLAGVTGELFF.

The chain uses TRBV12-5 and TRBJ2-3; D is unclear. With 3 bases removed from V and 3 bases from J, the gap between germline ends came to 7 bases. CDR1 and CDR2 (germline): LGHNT, FRNRAP. This CDR3 has 13 residues. CDR3 sequence reads: CASGLGNTDTQYF. DNA for the CDR3: TGTGCTAGTGGTTTAGGGAATACAGATACGCAGTATTTT.